The clone carrying this T cell receptor (beta chain) turned up a few times. The antigen remains unidentified. This sample was included in a study of cytomegalovirus exposure and HLA in healthy donors. As for the study in general: There were 75 million to 95 million unique TCRs (from HLA-typed donors) in an early data release.

At collection, donors were nominally healthy, but unrecorded immune exposures were probable. Primers for the PCR totalled 60 Vbeta and 13 Jbeta. Using immunoSEQ multiplex PCR, the repertoire was profiled, and TCRdb retains in-frame clones only, with some absent. The table records about 160,000 clones, approximately 85% of them present only once. Trimming took 4 bases from V and 4 from J, leaving 9 bases between them. The CDR3 covers 13 residues. Germline V gives CDR1 SGHKS, CDR2 YYEKEE (reference sequence). Study-level points and caveats: Analyzed later, most CMV-associated TCR beta chains appeared HLA-restricted. Reported results showed that the classifier diagnosed cytomegalovirus status with high specificity and sensitivity.

The sequence was obtained from a man younger than 35 in good health and CMV-seropositive. J is TRBJ1-5 and V is TRBV5-5; no clear D. The sequencing sample was made of PBMCs. The DNA for the CDR3 is TGTGCCAGCAGCACGGACTGGAATCAGCCCCAGCATTTT. Translated, it gives CASSTDWNQPQHF.